The rows below give T cell receptor beta chains drawn from one sample of a study of T-cell memory formation after mild COVID-19. Each CDR3 protein is one row after TCRdb ran MiXCR on the 5' RACE reads. In the table there are hundreds of thousands of distinct CDR3 sequences, around 27% of which are singletons. The sample consisted of PBMCs or a T cell subset sorted from them (not recorded which). The receptor source for this set is an adult woman who had mild COVID-19 (a few samples of this study predate the infection). Cell type and time point are not known. Both conserved end residues are part of each CDR3. Fields, in order: V gene, D gene, clone size, J gene, CDR3 DNA, CDR3 protein. The D gene is left open where the match is weak. Only part of the rows carry a size: once, few, many, or a class if the clone is expanded.

TRBV24-1	TRBD2	-	TRBJ2-3	TGTGCCACCAGTGATTTGTCGCGGGAGGTAGATACGCAGTATTTT	CATSDLSREVDTQYF
TRBV7-2	-	-	TRBJ2-1	TGTGCCAGCAGCTTAGACGGGACAAGGAATGAGCAGTTCTTC	CASSLDGTRNEQFF
TRBV5-1	-	few	TRBJ2-5	TGCGCCAGCAGCCACGGAGCAGGGAACCAAGAGACCCAGTACTTC	CASSHGAGNQETQYF
TRBV20-1	-	-	TRBJ2-7	TGCAGTGCTAGAGGGGATGTGTACGAGCAGTACTTC	CSARGDVYEQYF
TRBV4-3	TRBD1	few	TRBJ2-7	TGCGCCAGCAGCCAAGATACGGACAGGGGGCGAATGGACGAGCAGTACTTC	CASSQDTDRGRMDEQYF
TRBV2	-	-	TRBJ1-2	TGTGCCAGCAGTGATTCCTTGGACTATGGTTACACCTTC	CASSDSLDYGYTF
TRBV7-2	TRBD2	few	TRBJ2-3	TGTGCCAGCAGCTGGGAAACGGGCCTAGCGGGGGCAGATACGCAGTATTTT	CASSWETGLAGADTQYF
TRBV6-4	-	-	TRBJ1-5	TGTGCCAGCAGATATTATCCGGGACACCCCACGGATTGCAATCAGCCCCAGCATTTT	CASRYYPGHPTDCNQPQHF
TRBV27	-	-	TRBJ2-2	TGTGCCAGCAGTTCGCCGGAAACAGGGATGGGCGGCGGGGAGCTGTTTTTT	CASSSPETGMGGGELFF
TRBV7-8	-	few	TRBJ1-1	TGTGCCAGCAGCTTAGTCCCCAAGTACACTGAAGCTTTCTTT	CASSLVPKYTEAFF
TRBV4-3	-	many	TRBJ2-6	TGCGCCAGCAGCCACCAGAGGGGTTCCGGGGCCAACGTCCTGACTTTC	CASSHQRGSGANVLTF